Sequencing of this TCR beta chain was carried out in a study of blood T cell repertoires in COVID-19. The participants were between roughly 18 and 89 years old and came from 20 to 30 US areas. Cohort 3 recovery required two negative PCRs, clearance, or symptom resolution. The table came from immunoSEQ multiplex PCR; TCRdb's copy has only in-frame clones and leaves some out. The sample carries approximately 170,000 clones, around 80% recorded once. CDR3 size: 15 residues. Germline assignment: CDR1 SEHNR and CDR2 FQNEAQ (reference sequence). With 5 bases removed from V and 7 bases from J, the gap between germline ends came to 17 bases.

This chain joins TRBV7-9 and TRBJ1-4; D remains unclear. This sequence was found in a man aged 35 to 55 who had recovered from COVID-19. Sequencing input: PBMCs or T cells enriched from blood (not recorded which). The CDR3 DNA is TGTGCCAGCAGCCCTCCGGCCGGGAGGTTTGAAAAACTGTTTTTT. Its translation is CASSPPAGRFEKLFF.